Each of the 22 T cell receptor beta chains below was sequenced from the same sample in a study of T cell responses to AZD1222 COVID-19 vaccine. Assay: immunoSEQ multiplex PCR; the TCRdb copy retains only in-frame clones and omits some. In the table there are some 130,000 clones, 85% to 90% of which are singletons. The sample was peripheral blood, taken on day 0 of AZD1222 vaccination. The receptor set was obtained from an adult in good health.

V is TRBV6-5 and J is TRBJ2-7; D is unclear. The germline gives CDR1 MNHEY, CDR2 SVGAGI. V was cut by 0 bases and J by 7 bases, with 10 bases left in between. The CDR3 consists of 13 residues. CDR3 residues: CASSYSSAREQYF. CDR3 in DNA: TGTGCCAGCAGTTACTCGTCGGCGCGGGAGCAGTACTTC.

The chain uses TRBV7-2 and TRBJ2-5, with 12 positions matching TRBD2. After removal of 1 base from V and 2 bases from J, the junction contained 8 bases not matched to a gene. Germline V lookup: CDR1 SGHTA, CDR2 FQGNSA. The CDR3 sequence is 18 residues long. CDR3 protein: CASSLGLAGARPQETQYF. CDR3 nucleotides: TGTGCCAGCAGCTTAGGACTAGCGGGGGCCCGCCCTCAAGAGACCCAGTACTTC.

The V gene is TRBV20-1, the J gene TRBJ2-1; D is unresolved. Trimming left V 6 bases short and J 8 bases short, with 8 bases between. The CDR3 is 10 amino acids. The germline gives CDR1 DFQATT, CDR2 SNEGSKA (reference sequence). The CDR3 DNA reads TGCAGTGCCCCGGTCCATGAGCAGTTCTTC. Translated, it gives CSAPVHEQFF.

This chain connects TRBV19 to TRBJ1-4; 9 nucleotides agree with TRBD1. The germline V gene has CDR1 LNHDA and CDR2 SQIVND (reference sequence). Trimming at V came to 9 bases and at J to 6 bases, leaving 5 bases not matched to a gene. This CDR3 has 13 amino acids. In DNA, the CDR3 is TGTGCCAGCCGGGACAGGGAATATGAAAAACTGTTTTTT. Residues: CASRDREYEKLFF.

The chain joins TRBV13 to TRBJ2-7; D may match TRBD1 or TRBD2 (5 bases each). The CDR3 is 12 residues long. The V end was cut by 2 bases, the J end by 9 bases, with 11 bases between. Germline values: CDR1 PRHDT, CDR2 FYEKMQ (reference sequence). In DNA form, the CDR3 reads TGTGCCAGCAGCTTATCCGGGGACGCGCAGTACTTC. This translates into CASSLSGDAQYF.

J is TRBJ1-2 and V is TRBV5-1; D not certain. The CDR3 contains 14 residues. V gave up 1 base and J gave up 6 bases, with 13 bases separating them. Germline assignment: CDR1 SGHRS and CDR2 YFSETQ. The CDR3 region has the DNA TGCGCCAGCAGCTTGACTGCGGCCACGGATGGCTACACCTTC. This codes for CASSLTAATDGYTF. Full variable domain (outside the CDR3, taken from reference TRBV5-1 and TRBJ1-2): KAGVTQTPRYLIKTRGQQVTLSCSPISGHRSVSWYQQTPGQGLQFLFEYFSETQRNKGNFPGRFSGRQFSNSRSEMNVSTLELGDSALYLCASSLTAATDGYTFGSGTRLTVV.

This clone was seen once. This chain links TRBV27 with TRBJ1-2; 9 positions agree with TRBD1. Germline CDR1 is MNHEY and CDR2 is SMNVEV (reference sequence). This CDR3 has 15 amino acids. Trimming at V came to 3 bases and at J to 6 bases, leaving 8 bases not matched to a gene. The CDR3 loop reads CASSFAGQGRNGYTF. In DNA, the CDR3 is TGTGCCAGCAGTTTCGCCGGACAGGGGAGGAATGGCTACACCTTC.

The V call is TRBV3-1 (or the pseudogene TRBV3-2), the J call TRBJ2-5; D gene ambiguous. Germline V CDR1 and CDR2: LGHDT, YNNKEL (reference sequence). Trimming cost V 2 bases and J 3 bases, with 7 bases left between them. The CDR3 has 13 residues. The CDR3 nucleotides are TGTGCCAGCAGCCAACACGCGGAAGAGACCCAGTACTTC. This gives the protein CASSQHAEETQYF.

The V and J genes are TRBV5-4 and TRBJ2-1; TRBD1 matches 8 bases. Germline trimming cut 4 bases from V and 9 bases from J; bases unmatched to any gene: 12. This CDR3 comprises 15 residues. In germline, CDR1 is SGHNT, CDR2 YYREEE (reference sequence). CDR3 residues: CASSTLDRDGSEQFF. CDR3 nucleotides: TGTGCCAGCAGCACACTGGACAGGGATGGTAGTGAGCAGTTCTTC.

This clone was counted a few times. The chain links TRBV9 to TRBJ1-3; D possibly corresponds to TRBD1 (6 bases). The V and J ends lost 4 bases and 0 bases respectively, with 14 bases between them. The V gene's germline CDR1 is SGDLS and CDR2 YYNGEE. The CDR3 is 16 amino acids. CDR3 sequence (DNA): TGTGCCAGCAGCCCGAAGGACAGATACTCTGGAAACACCATATATTTT. This codes for CASSPKDRYSGNTIYF.

The table lists this clone with a count of one. The CDR3 is CASSPSRGLERYEQYF. CDR3 DNA sequence: TGCGCCAGCAGCCCGTCCAGGGGGCTGGAAAGGTACGAGCAGTACTTC. The rearrangement links TRBV4-1 to TRBJ2-7, with 8 nucleotides matching TRBD1. CDR1 and CDR2 (germline): MGHRA, YSYEKL. The V segment lost 4 bases and the J segment 4 bases; nucleotides outside the gene matches: 12. The CDR3 has 16 amino acids.

CDR3 DNA sequence: TGCGCCAGCAGCTTGGAGGGCAGAAGCTATGGCTACACCTTC. Protein product: CASSLEGRSYGYTF. The chain links TRBV5-1 to TRBJ1-2; D remains unclear. V was shortened by 0 bases and J by 4 bases, with 10 bases between the two germline ends. CDR3 size: 14 residues. The germline gives CDR1 SGHRS, CDR2 YFSETQ.

The chain's CDR3 is CASSQGAQVSRGEKLFF. The CDR3 DNA reads TGCGCCAGCAGCCAAGGGGCACAGGTGTCAAGGGGGGAAAAACTGTTTTTT. This chain joins TRBV4-1 and TRBJ1-4; D may be TRBD1 (6 bases). V gave up 1 base and J gave up 8 bases, with 20 bases separating them. Germline CDR1 reads MGHRA; CDR2 reads YSYEKL. The CDR3 consists of 17 residues.

The chain recombines TRBV19 with TRBJ1-1; no clear D gene. The V end lost 10 bases, the J end lost 3 bases, and 18 bases lay between the germline ends. The CDR3 has 14 amino acids. Germline assignment: CDR1 LNHDA and CDR2 SQIVND (reference sequence). In DNA form, the CDR3 reads TGTGCCACAAAACGACTAAAACTGGACACTGAAGCTTTCTTT. As protein: CATKRLKLDTEAFF.

This clone showed up just once. The V and J genes are TRBV18 and TRBJ2-1, with D uncertain. The V end lost 4 bases, the J end lost 6 bases, and 10 bases lay between the germline ends. The CDR3 spans 13 residues. Germline V gene data show CDR1 as KGHSH and CDR2 as LQKENI. The CDR3 region is CASSRMIRNEQFF. CDR3 DNA sequence: TGTGCCAGCTCACGGATGATTCGCAATGAGCAGTTCTTC.

This clone was counted once. The chain is built from TRBV6-5 and TRBJ2-2; a possible D gene is TRBD1 (6 bases). Germline CDR1 MNHEY, CDR2 SVGAGI. The CDR3 length is 12 residues. The V end was cut by 7 bases, the J end by 7 bases, with 10 bases between. The CDR3 reads CASNRVNGELFF. The CDR3 DNA follows: TGTGCCAGCAACAGGGTAAACGGGGAGCTGTTTTTT.

This chain's CDR3 is CASSQKMEGALAKNIQYF. CDR3 bases: TGCGCCAGCAGCCAAAAAATGGAGGGGGCCTTAGCCAAAAACATTCAGTACTTC. This rearrangement joins TRBV4-1 to TRBJ2-4; D is perhaps TRBD1 (7 bases). The V end was cut by 2 bases, the J end by 0 bases, with 17 bases between. Germline values: CDR1 MGHRA, CDR2 YSYEKL. The CDR3 runs to 18 residues.

About this clone itself: This may come from a read error, since a much larger clone is one base off. The chain carries TRBV21-1 and TRBJ1-6. TRBV21-1 is a pseudogene segment. This CDR3 spans 15 amino acids. CDR3 bases: TGTGCCAGCCGCCCCCCAGGACTGGGGGGCGCACCCCTCCACTTT. It is translated as CASRPPGLGGAPLHF.

In its sample, this clone was seen a few times. This chain connects TRBV10-3 to TRBJ1-1; no clear D gene. The germline gives CDR1 ENHRY, CDR2 SYGVKD. CDR3 length equals 13 residues. V was shortened by 5 bases and J by 2 bases, with 9 bases between the two germline ends. CDR3 sequence reads: CAISSNANTEAFF. The CDR3 DNA sequence: TGTGCCATCAGTTCGAACGCAAACACTGAAGCTTTCTTT.

This clone has a handful of counts. This rearrangement joins TRBV9 to TRBJ1-6; the D gene is possibly TRBD1 (6 bases). Looked up from germline, CDR1 is SGDLS and CDR2 is YYNGEE. The CDR3 sequence is 15 residues long. The V and J ends lost 0 bases and 9 bases respectively, with 13 bases between them. CDR3 DNA: TGTGCCAGCAGCGTAGCGGAGGGGGTGAGTTCACCCCTCCACTTT. Translated, it gives CASSVAEGVSSPLHF.

The chain has TRBV19 and TRBJ2-7; 8 nucleotides align to TRBD1. V gave up 8 bases and J gave up 4 bases; unmatched junction bases: 7. Germline V gives CDR1 LNHDA, CDR2 SQIVND (reference sequence). This CDR3 has 13 amino acids. The CDR3 DNA reads TGTGCCAGTCGGCGGACAGGGAGGTACGAGCAGTACTTC. It is translated as CASRRTGRYEQYF.

The CDR3 loop is CASSLARGGGQPQHF. As DNA, the CDR3 is TGTGCCAGCAGCTTAGCGAGAGGAGGGGGTCAGCCCCAGCATTTT. The chain uses TRBV7-2 and TRBJ1-5; D possibly corresponds to TRBD1 (6 bases). The CDR3 extends over 15 amino acids. V lost 0 bases and J 6 bases, leaving 12 bases between the germline ends. The germline V gene has CDR1 SGHTA and CDR2 FQGNSA.